Presented here are 28 T cell receptor beta chains from one specimen sequenced in a study of cytomegalovirus exposure and HLA in healthy donors. Data came from immunoSEQ multiplex PCR; TCRdb stores just in-frame clones and leaves some out. The sample lists some 68,000 clones; about 94% were seen once. What was sequenced was PBMCs. These receptors were obtained from a man younger than 30 in good health and CMV-seropositive.

The rearrangement uses TRBV27 and TRBJ2-7, with 7 bases lining up with TRBD2. J lost 3 bases, V lost 5 bases, and 7 bases had no gene match. CDR3 length: 14 amino acids. Germline CDR1 is MNHEY and CDR2 is SMNVEV (reference sequence). CDR3 nucleotide sequence: TGTGCCAGCAGTCCTACTGGCGGGAGCTACGAGCAGTACTTC. Encoded protein: CASSPTGGSYEQYF.

The J gene is TRBJ2-1, the V gene TRBV6-6; TRBD2 matches 8 bases. CDR1 and CDR2 from the germline V gene are MNHNY and SVGAGI (reference sequence). Trimming removed 0 bases from V and 5 bases from J; junction bases left unmatched: 3. This CDR3 is 15 amino acids long. CDR3 region: CASSYSLAGNNEQFF. CDR3 coding DNA: TGTGCCAGCAGTTACTCCTTAGCGGGGAACAATGAGCAGTTCTTC.

This clone was seen only a few times. The J gene is TRBJ2-1, the V gene TRBV28; 8 positions agree with TRBD2. V was pared by 0 bases and J by 9 bases, with 10 bases of the junction left unmatched. Germline V lookup: CDR1 MDHEN, CDR2 SYDVKM. The CDR3 sequence is 16 residues long. CDR3 amino acids: CASSLWDGRVETEQFF. In nucleotides, the CDR3 is TGTGCCAGCAGTTTATGGGACGGGAGGGTCGAGACTGAGCAGTTCTTC.

The V and J genes are TRBV7-3 and TRBJ2-3, with 12 bases lining up with TRBD2. This CDR3 has 17 amino acids. CDR1 is SGHTA and CDR2 is FQGTGA in the germline V gene. V lost 4 bases and J lost 6; bases outside the gene matches: 11. Here the CDR3 DNA reads TGTGCCAGCAGCTCACAGCGGACTAGCGGGACGGGGGATACGCAGTATTTT. This encodes CASSSQRTSGTGDTQYF.

The J gene is TRBJ2-7, the V gene TRBV7-9; the D gene is possibly TRBD1 (6 bases). V was trimmed by 5 bases and J by 0 bases, leaving 17 bases between them. The CDR3 is 16 residues long. Germline CDR1 and CDR2: SEHNR and FQNEAQ (reference sequence). This CDR3 reads CASSPPAGARSYEQYF. The CDR3 DNA is TGTGCCAGCAGCCCCCCAGCAGGGGCTCGCTCCTACGAGCAGTACTTC.

The chain recombines TRBV7-9 with TRBJ2-5, with TRBD1 matching 10 bases. The CDR3 sequence is 14 residues long. Trimming at V came to 3 bases and at J to 5 bases, leaving 3 bases not matched to a gene. Germline CDR1 and CDR2: SEHNR and FQNEAQ (reference sequence). The CDR3 DNA reads TGTGCCAGCAGCTTGACAGGGGGCCGTGAGACCCAGTACTTC. The encoded protein is CASSLTGGRETQYF.

The chain employs TRBV5-1 and TRBJ2-7; 7 bases agree with TRBD1. The germline CDR1 and CDR2 sequences are SGHRS and YFSETQ. V was clipped by 0 bases and J by 6 bases; unmatched bases: 6. The CDR3 has 14 residues. The CDR3 nucleotides read TGCGCCAGCAGCTTGGGCCACAGGGGTCGCGAGCAGTACTTC. This translates into CASSLGHRGREQYF.

This chain links TRBV19 with TRBJ1-2, with 11 bases lining up with TRBD1. The germline V gene has CDR1 LNHDA and CDR2 SQIVND (reference sequence). J gave up 4 bases and V 8 bases, and 3 bases lay outside the gene matches. The CDR3 has 13 residues. As DNA, the CDR3 is TGTGCCAGTGGGACAGGGGGAAGCTATGGCTACACCTTC. Translating it yields CASGTGGSYGYTF.

The V gene is TRBV5-1, the J gene TRBJ1-3; unclear D gene. Germline CDR1 SGHRS, CDR2 YFSETQ. V lost 4 bases and J 0 bases, leaving 8 bases between the germline ends. This CDR3 is built from 14 residues. CDR3 residues: CASSQTDSGNTIYF. The CDR3 nucleotides read TGCGCCAGCAGCCAGACTGACTCTGGAAACACCATATATTTT.

CDR3 loop: CASSRQGDETQYF. The CDR3 DNA is TGTGCCAGCTCGCGACAGGGGGATGAGACCCAGTACTTC. V is TRBV18 and J is TRBJ2-5; 9 bases line up with TRBD1. V trimming: 6 bases; J trimming: 5 bases; junction bases outside the gene matches: 4. The CDR3 spans 13 residues. The germline CDR1 and CDR2 sequences are KGHSH and LQKENI.

The chain uses TRBV5-1 and TRBJ2-3; 8 bases are a match to TRBD2. V lost 0 bases to trimming and J lost 3 bases; unmatched junction nucleotides: 3. Germline lookup yields CDR1 SGHRS and CDR2 YFSETQ. The length of the CDR3 is 15 residues. CDR3 amino acids: CASSLVLAGTDTQYF. CDR3 DNA: TGCGCCAGCAGCTTGGTCTTAGCGGGGACAGATACGCAGTATTTT.

The chain is built from TRBV9 and TRBJ2-7; 9 bases match TRBD2. There are 16 residues in the CDR3. Trimming removed 2 bases from V and 1 base from J; junction bases left unmatched: 7. CDR1 is SGDLS, CDR2 YYNGEE, per germline. The CDR3 sequence: CASSVTGTSLSYEQYF. DNA of the CDR3: TGTGCCAGCAGCGTCACCGGGACTAGCCTGTCCTACGAGCAGTACTTC.

V gene TRBV6-6 combines with J gene TRBJ2-5, with D possibly matching TRBD1 (6 bases). Trimming pared 8 bases from V and 1 base from J, leaving 11 bases between. CDR3 size: 13 residues. The germline gives CDR1 MNHNY, CDR2 SVGAGI (reference sequence). CDR3 DNA sequence: TGTGCCAGCTGTTTACAGGGCCAAGAGACCCAGTACTTC. This sequence encodes CASCLQGQETQYF.

The genes are TRBV10-1 and TRBJ2-3; a weak D match, TRBD1 (6 bases). CDR1 is WNHNN and CDR2 is SYGVQD in the germline V gene (reference sequence). This CDR3 spans 14 amino acids. The V and J ends lost 5 bases and 6 bases respectively, with 15 bases between them. Written as DNA, the CDR3 is TGCGCCAGCAGTTATGGACAGATTTGGGATACGCAGTATTTT. This gives the protein CASSYGQIWDTQYF.

This chain connects TRBV7-9 to TRBJ1-3; D is undetermined. CDR1 and CDR2 (germline): SEHNR, FQNEAQ (reference sequence). Trimming removed 2 bases at V and 8 bases at J, with 7 bases between. The CDR3 has 12 amino acids. The CDR3 here is CASSLKRDTIYF. The CDR3 region has the DNA TGTGCCAGCAGCTTAAAGCGTGACACCATATATTTT.

This clone was found once. This chain links TRBV7-3 with TRBJ1-1; no clear D. The CDR3 loop spans 13 amino acids. V was trimmed by 5 bases and J by 11 bases, leaving 18 bases between them. Germline CDR1 is SGHTA and CDR2 is FQGTGA. CDR3 region: CASSPYDGIKAFF. CDR3 nucleotide sequence: TGTGCCAGCAGCCCGTACGACGGGATCAAGGCTTTCTTT.

The chain links TRBV7-2 to TRBJ1-5; D not certain. CDR3 length: 13 residues. Germline values: CDR1 SGHTA, CDR2 FQGNSA. V was trimmed by 4 bases and J by 4 bases, leaving 8 bases between them. CDR3 DNA: TGTGCCAGCAGCTCCCGGTGGAATCAGCCCCAGCATTTT. Its protein product is CASSSRWNQPQHF.

Here the CDR3 reads CASRTDRAGGPRETQYF. The CDR3 region has the DNA TGTGCCAGCAGGACTGACCGAGCGGGAGGGCCGCGGGAGACCCAGTACTTC. The chain recombines TRBV2 with TRBJ2-5; 10 positions match TRBD2. V shed 6 bases, J shed 5 bases, and the junction held 15 bases outside the gene matches. The V gene's germline CDR1 is SNHLY and CDR2 FYNNEI. This CDR3 has 17 residues. The variable domain in full, completed from reference TRBV2 and TRBJ2-5, reads EPEVTQTPSHQVTQMGQEVILRCVPISNHLYFYWYRQILGQKVEFLVSFYNNEISEKSEIFDDQFSVERPDGSNFTLKIRSTKLEDSAMYFCASRTDRAGGPRETQYFGPGTRLLVL.

The V call is TRBV5-6, the J call TRBJ1-4; 9 bases line up with TRBD1. V shed 3 bases, J shed 8 bases, and the junction held 8 bases outside the gene matches. The CDR3 runs to 15 residues. Looked up from germline, CDR1 is SGHDT and CDR2 is YYEEEE. The CDR3 here is CASSSPGQGEEKLFF. DNA of the CDR3: TGTGCCAGCAGCTCCCCGGGACAGGGAGAGGAAAAACTGTTTTTT.

This sequence joins TRBV7-9 and TRBJ1-3; a weak D match, TRBD1 (5 bases). Trimming stripped 5 bases from V and 9 bases from J, with 17 bases between. CDR1 is SEHNR, CDR2 FQNEAQ, per germline (reference sequence). The CDR3 runs 14 residues. Here the CDR3 reads CASSAGSGWFTIYF. CDR3 coding DNA: TGTGCCAGCAGCGCAGGGTCCGGGTGGTTCACCATATATTTT.

Only one count was recorded for this clone. The gene calls are TRBV28 and TRBJ2-1; 9 bases are a match to TRBD2. This CDR3 is 11 amino acids long. CDR1 and CDR2 from the germline V gene are MDHEN and SYDVKM. With V trimmed by 2 bases and J by 14 bases, 1 base remained unmatched. The DNA for the CDR3 is TGTGCCAGCAGTTTAGGGACTAGCAAGTTCTTC. Translation: CASSLGTSKFF.

The V and J genes are TRBV10-3 and TRBJ2-7; perhaps TRBD1 as D (5 bases). There are 13 residues in the CDR3. The V and J ends lost 2 bases and 3 bases respectively, with 8 bases between them. CDR1 is ENHRY, CDR2 SYGVKD, per germline. CDR3 coding DNA: TGTGCCATCAGTGAGGGGGCCCTCTACGAGCAGTACTTC. Protein sequence: CAISEGALYEQYF.

The gene calls are TRBV18 and TRBJ1-5, with 7 positions matching TRBD1. This CDR3 contains 15 residues. V gave up 6 bases and J gave up 4 bases; unmatched junction bases: 9. The germline V gene encodes CDR1 KGHSH and CDR2 LQKENI. DNA for the CDR3: TGTGCCAGCTCCGGGTCAGTGACAGGGAATCAGCCCCAGCATTTT. It encodes CASSGSVTGNQPQHF.

V gene TRBV4-1 combines with J gene TRBJ1-4; D remains ambiguous. CDR1 and CDR2 from the germline V gene are MGHRA and YSYEKL. The CDR3 loop spans 16 amino acids. V was cut by 4 bases and J by 0 bases, with 12 bases left in between. CDR3 bases: TGCGCCAGCAGCCGTCTCCCGGGGACAACTAATGAAAAACTGTTTTTT. This encodes CASSRLPGTTNEKLFF.

Sample share makes this clone medium-sized. The genes are TRBV6-1 and TRBJ2-1; D gene uncertain. The germline gives CDR1 MNHNS, CDR2 SASEGT. The CDR3 is 14 residues long. Trimming pared 6 bases from V and 6 bases from J, leaving 15 bases between. In DNA, the CDR3 is TGTGCCAGCAGCCCTCTCCTAGAGTCCAATGAGCAGTTCTTC. As protein: CASSPLLESNEQFF.

The chain couples TRBV2 to TRBJ2-7, with TRBD2 identical over 8 bases. There are 15 residues in the CDR3. V dropped 2 bases and J dropped 9; count of bases not matched to a gene: 12. Germline V gene sequence: CDR1 SNHLY, CDR2 FYNNEI. CDR3 DNA sequence: TGTGCCAGCAGTGAATACGGGGGGGCCTACGAAGGGCAGTACTTC. Its translation is CASSEYGGAYEGQYF.

The chain couples TRBV5-8 to TRBJ2-7; D is possibly TRBD1 (5 bases). CDR1 and CDR2 (germline): SGHTS, YDEGEE. The CDR3 extends over 11 amino acids. V gave up 7 bases and J gave up 2 bases, with 7 bases separating them. The DNA of the CDR3 is TGTGCCAGCTCCAGGGCCTACGAGCAGTACTTC. Encoded protein: CASSRAYEQYF.

The chain couples TRBV9 to TRBJ2-5, with D perhaps TRBD1 (5 bases). V lost 0 bases and J 5 bases, leaving 11 bases between the germline ends. Per the germline V gene, CDR1 is SGDLS and CDR2 is YYNGEE. The CDR3 spans 14 residues. The chain's CDR3 is CASSVGQGQETQYF. The CDR3 DNA is TGTGCCAGCAGCGTAGGGCAGGGCCAGGAGACCCAGTACTTC.